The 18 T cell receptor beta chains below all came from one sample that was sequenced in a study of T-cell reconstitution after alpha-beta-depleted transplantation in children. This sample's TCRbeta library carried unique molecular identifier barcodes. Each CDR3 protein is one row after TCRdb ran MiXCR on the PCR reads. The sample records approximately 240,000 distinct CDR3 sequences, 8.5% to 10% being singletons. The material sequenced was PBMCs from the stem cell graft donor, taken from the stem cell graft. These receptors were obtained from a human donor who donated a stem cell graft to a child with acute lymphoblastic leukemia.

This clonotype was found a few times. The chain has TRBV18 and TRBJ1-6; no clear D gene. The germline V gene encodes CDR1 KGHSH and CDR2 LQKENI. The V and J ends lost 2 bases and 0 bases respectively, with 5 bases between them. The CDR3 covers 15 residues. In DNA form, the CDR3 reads TGTGCCAGCTCACCAGCCCCCTCCTATAATTCACCCCTCCACTTT. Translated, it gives CASSPAPSYNSPLHF.

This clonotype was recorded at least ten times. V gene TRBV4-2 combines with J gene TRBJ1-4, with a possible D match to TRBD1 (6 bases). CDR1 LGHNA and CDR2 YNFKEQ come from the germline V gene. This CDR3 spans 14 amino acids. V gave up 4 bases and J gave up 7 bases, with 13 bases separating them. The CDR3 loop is CASSLGQGTEKLFF. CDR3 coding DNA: TGTGCCAGCAGCCTGGGTCAGGGGACTGAAAAACTGTTTTTT.

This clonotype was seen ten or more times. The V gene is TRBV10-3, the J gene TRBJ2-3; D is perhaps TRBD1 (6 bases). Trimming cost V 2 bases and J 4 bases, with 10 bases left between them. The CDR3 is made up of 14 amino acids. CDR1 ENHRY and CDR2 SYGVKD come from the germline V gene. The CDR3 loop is CAISERGSADTQYF. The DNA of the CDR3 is TGTGCCATCAGTGAGAGGGGGAGTGCAGATACGCAGTATTTT.

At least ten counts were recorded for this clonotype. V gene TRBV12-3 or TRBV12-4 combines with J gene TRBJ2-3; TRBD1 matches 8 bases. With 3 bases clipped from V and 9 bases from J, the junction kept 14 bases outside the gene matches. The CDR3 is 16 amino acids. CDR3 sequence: CASSFRTGRQRGTQYF. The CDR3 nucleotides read TGTGCCAGCAGTTTTAGGACAGGGCGGCAACGAGGCACGCAGTATTTT.

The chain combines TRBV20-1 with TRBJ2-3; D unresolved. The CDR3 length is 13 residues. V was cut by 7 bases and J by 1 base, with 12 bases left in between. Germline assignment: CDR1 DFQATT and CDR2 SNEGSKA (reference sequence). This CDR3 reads CSEVLVGTDTQYF. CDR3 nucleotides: TGCAGTGAAGTCTTAGTTGGCACAGATACGCAGTATTTT.

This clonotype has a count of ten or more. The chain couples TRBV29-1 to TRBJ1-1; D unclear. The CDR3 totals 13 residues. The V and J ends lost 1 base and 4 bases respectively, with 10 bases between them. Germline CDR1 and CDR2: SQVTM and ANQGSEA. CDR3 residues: CSVEGRSGTEAFF. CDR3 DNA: TGCAGCGTTGAAGGGAGGTCGGGCACTGAAGCTTTCTTT.

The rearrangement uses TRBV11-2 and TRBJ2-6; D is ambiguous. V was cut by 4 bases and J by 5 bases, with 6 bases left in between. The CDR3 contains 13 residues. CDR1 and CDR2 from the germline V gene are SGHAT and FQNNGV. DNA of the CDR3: TGTGCCAGCAGCTCGGACCGGGCCAACGTCCTGACTTTC. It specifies CASSSDRANVLTF.

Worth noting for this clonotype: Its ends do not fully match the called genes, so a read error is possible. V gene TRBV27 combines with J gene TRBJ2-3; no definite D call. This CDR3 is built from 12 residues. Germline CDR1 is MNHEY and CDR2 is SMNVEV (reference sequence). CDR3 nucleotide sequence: TGTGCCAGCAGTGGAACCACAGATGCGCAGTATTTT. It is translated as CASSGTTDAQYF.

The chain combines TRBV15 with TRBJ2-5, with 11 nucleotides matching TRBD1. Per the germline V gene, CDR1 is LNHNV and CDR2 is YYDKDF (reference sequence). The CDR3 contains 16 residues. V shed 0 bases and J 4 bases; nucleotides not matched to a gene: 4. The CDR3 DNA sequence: TGTGCCACCAGCAGAGATGGACAGGGGGCATCAGAGACCCAGTACTTC. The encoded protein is CATSRDGQGASETQYF.

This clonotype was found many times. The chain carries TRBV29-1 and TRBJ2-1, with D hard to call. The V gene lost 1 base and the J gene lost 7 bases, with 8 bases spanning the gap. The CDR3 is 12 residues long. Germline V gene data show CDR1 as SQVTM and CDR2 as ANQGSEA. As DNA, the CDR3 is TGCAGCGTTGAAGGCACGAGAAATGAGCAGTTCTTC. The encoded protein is CSVEGTRNEQFF.

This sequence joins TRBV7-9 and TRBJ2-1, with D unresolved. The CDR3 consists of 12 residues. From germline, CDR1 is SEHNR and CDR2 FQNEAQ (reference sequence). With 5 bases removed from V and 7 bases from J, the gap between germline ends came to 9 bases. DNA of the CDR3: TGTGCCAGCAGCCAAAGTAGGAATGAGCAGTTCTTC. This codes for CASSQSRNEQFF.

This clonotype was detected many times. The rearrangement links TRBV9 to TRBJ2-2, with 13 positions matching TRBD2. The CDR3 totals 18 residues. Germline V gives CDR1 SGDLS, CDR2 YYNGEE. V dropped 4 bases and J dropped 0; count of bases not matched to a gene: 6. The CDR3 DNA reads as TGTGCCAGCAGCAACCGACTAGCGGGGGGCGCGAACACCGGGGAGCTGTTTTTT. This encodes CASSNRLAGGANTGELFF.

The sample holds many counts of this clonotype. DNA for the CDR3: TGTGCCAGCAGTTTATCACAGGCTCGGCAATCGGGCGGGGAGCTGTTTTTT. Translation gives CASSLSQARQSGGELFF. The gene calls are TRBV27 and TRBJ2-2; maybe TRBD1 (5 bases). The CDR3 totals 17 residues. CDR1 is MNHEY, CDR2 SMNVEV, per germline (reference sequence). V was trimmed by 0 bases and J by 7 bases, leaving 18 bases between them.

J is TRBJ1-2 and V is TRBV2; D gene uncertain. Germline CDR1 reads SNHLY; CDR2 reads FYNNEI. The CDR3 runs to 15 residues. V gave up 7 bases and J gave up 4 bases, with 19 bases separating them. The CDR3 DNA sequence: TGTGCCAGCACACATCCCACCCTTATCGGCTATGGCTACACCTTC. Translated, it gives CASTHPTLIGYGYTF.

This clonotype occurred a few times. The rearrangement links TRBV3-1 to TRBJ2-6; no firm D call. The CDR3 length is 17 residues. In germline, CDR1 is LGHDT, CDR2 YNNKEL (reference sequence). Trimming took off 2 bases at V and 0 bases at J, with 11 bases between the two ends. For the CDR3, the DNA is TGTGCCAGCAGCCAAAGTGGGGTCCTCTCTGGGGCCAACGTCCTGACTTTC. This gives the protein CASSQSGVLSGANVLTF. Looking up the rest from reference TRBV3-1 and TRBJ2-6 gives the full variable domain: DTAVSQTPKYLVTQMGNDKSIKCEQNLGHDTMYWYKQDSKKFLKIMFSYNNKELIINETVPNRFSPKSPDKAHLNLHINSLELGDSAVYFCASSQSGVLSGANVLTFGAGSRLTVL.

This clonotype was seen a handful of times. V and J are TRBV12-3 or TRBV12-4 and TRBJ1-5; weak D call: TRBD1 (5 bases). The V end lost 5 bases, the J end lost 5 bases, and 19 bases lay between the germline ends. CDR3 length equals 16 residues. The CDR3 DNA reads TGTGCCAGCAGTCCCCAGGCCGGGGGTAATGATCAGCCCCAGCATTTT. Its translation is CASSPQAGGNDQPQHF.

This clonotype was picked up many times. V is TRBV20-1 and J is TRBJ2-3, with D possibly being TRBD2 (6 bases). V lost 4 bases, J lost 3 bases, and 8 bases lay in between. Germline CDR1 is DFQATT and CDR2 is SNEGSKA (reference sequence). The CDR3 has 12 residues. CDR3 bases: TGCAGTGCTATTGGGGGGACAGATACGCAGTATTTT. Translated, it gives CSAIGGTDTQYF.

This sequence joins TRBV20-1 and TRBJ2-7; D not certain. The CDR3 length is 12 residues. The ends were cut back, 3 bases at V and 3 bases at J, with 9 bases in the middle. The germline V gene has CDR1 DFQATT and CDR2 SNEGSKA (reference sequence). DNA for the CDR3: TGCAGTGCTAGCACCTCTCGCTACGAGCAGTACTTC. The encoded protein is CSASTSRYEQYF.